The 23 T cell receptor beta chains presented below share a single source sample, sequenced in a study of blood T cells in healthy people across ages. Through a sample-barcoded 5' primer and a J-beta primer mix, a second PCR was run for roughly 7 to 11 cycles. From the 5' RACE reads, TCRdb called clonotypes with MiXCR, one entry per CDR3 protein. The table lists about 680,000 distinct CDR3 sequences, more than 40% of them singletons. Sequences were obtained from blood. All receptors come from a woman aged 60-70 years in good health.

CDR3 loop: CSAREMGSGNTGELFF. The DNA for the CDR3 is TGCAGTGCTAGAGAAATGGGTAGCGGTAACACCGGGGAGCTGTTTTTT. This rearrangement joins TRBV20-1 to TRBJ2-2; D may be TRBD2 (6 bases). Germline-derived CDR1 and CDR2 are DFQATT and SNEGSKA (reference sequence). The ends were cut back, 0 bases at V and 2 bases at J, with 13 bases in the middle. The CDR3 is 16 residues long.

This clonotype was seen only a few times. A much larger clone lies one base from this, so it may be a read error. The chain is built from TRBV3-1 and TRBJ2-1; possibly TRBD1 for D (5 bases). TRBJ2-7 matches the DNA end more closely, so the J call is doubtful. The length of the CDR3 is 13 residues. Germline CDR1 LGHDT, CDR2 YNNKEL (reference sequence). The CDR3 DNA sequence: TGTGCCAGCAGCCAATTTTTAGGGGTTGAGCAGTACTTC. Amino acids: CASSQFLGVEQYF.

The chain joins TRBV29-1 to TRBJ1-1; D is undetermined. CDR1 SQVTM and CDR2 ANQGSEA come from the germline V gene. V lost 0 bases to trimming and J lost 12 bases, with 11 bases between them. The CDR3 totals 11 residues. CDR3 sequence (DNA): TGCAGCGTTGAAGATCCTAAAGGCACTTTCTTT. Its translation: CSVEDPKGTFF.

This rearrangement joins TRBV6-5 to TRBJ1-6; 10 bases line up with TRBD1. The CDR3 totals 13 residues. Germline V lookup: CDR1 MNHEY, CDR2 SVGAGI. V lost 7 bases and J lost 9; bases outside the gene matches: 3. DNA for the CDR3: TGTGCCAGCATCGGGGACAGGGGTTCACCCCTCCACTTT. This sequence encodes CASIGDRGSPLHF.

The V call is TRBV12-3 or TRBV12-4, the J call TRBJ2-5, with TRBD2 identical over 7 bases. V dropped 3 bases and J dropped 1; count of bases not matched to a gene: 8. This CDR3 is built from 16 residues. CDR3 DNA: TGTGCCAGCAGTTTGGGTGGGAGGACTAGCCAAGAGACCCAGTACTTC. Protein sequence: CASSLGGRTSQETQYF.

DNA of the CDR3: TGTGCCAGCAGTTTTGGAGGCGGGAGCTCGACCTACGAGCAGTACTTC. This encodes CASSFGGGSSTYEQYF. The chain employs TRBV27 and TRBJ2-5, with 7 bases matching TRBD2. The J call may be faulty, since TRBJ2-7 better matches the DNA end. The CDR3 covers 16 residues. CDR1 and CDR2 from the germline V gene are MNHEY and SMNVEV (reference sequence).

This chain joins TRBV4-3 and TRBJ2-5; D is perhaps TRBD1 or TRBD2 (5 bases each). Germline assignment: CDR1 LGHNA and CDR2 YSLEER. Trimming removed 4 bases at V and 3 bases at J, with 12 bases between. CDR3 size: 14 residues. Written as DNA, the CDR3 is TGCGCCAGCAGCCCCGCCGGGGACGAAGAGACCCAGTACTTC. Protein sequence: CASSPAGDEETQYF.

The V and J genes are TRBV4-3 and TRBJ2-7, with a tentative D call TRBD1 (5 bases). The V end was cut by 3 bases, the J end by 0 bases, with 9 bases between. Germline assignment: CDR1 LGHNA and CDR2 YSLEER. CDR3 length: 14 residues. The CDR3 loop is CASSHGQSSYEQYF. The CDR3 coding sequence is TGCGCCAGCAGCCATGGACAAAGCTCCTACGAGCAGTACTTC.

With regard to this clonotype: A junction boundary mismatches the germline segment, possibly from a read error. This chain uses TRBV2 with TRBJ2-2, with 13 bases lining up with TRBD2. Looked up from germline, CDR1 is SNHLY and CDR2 is FYNNEI. CDR3 size: 16 residues. Here the CDR3 DNA reads TGTGCCAGCCGTGGCACTAGCGGGAGGGTGGCCGGGGGGCTGTTTTTT. Translating gives CASRGTSGRVAGGLFF.

This clonotype was detected only once. This chain links TRBV6-5 with TRBJ2-3, with D maybe TRBD2 (5 bases). This CDR3 has 13 residues. The V end was cut by 6 bases, the J end by 4 bases, with 11 bases between. Germline V gene data show CDR1 as MNHEY and CDR2 as SVGAGI. CDR3 amino acids: CASRTTWADTQYF. The CDR3, as DNA: TGTGCCAGCAGGACTACCTGGGCAGATACGCAGTATTTT.

In this sample, this clonotype turned up many times. J is TRBJ2-3 and V is TRBV20-1; no definite D call. V lost 5 bases, J lost 6 bases, and 12 bases lay in between. CDR1 and CDR2 from the germline V gene are DFQATT and SNEGSKA (reference sequence). The CDR3 has 12 amino acids. DNA for the CDR3: TGCAGTGCTCCCGAGATGGGCGATACGCAGTATTTT. Translation gives CSAPEMGDTQYF.

J is TRBJ1-1 and V is TRBV18; D not certain. The CDR3 sequence is 15 residues long. In germline, CDR1 is KGHSH, CDR2 LQKENI. Trimming took 6 bases from V and 1 from J, leaving 15 bases between them. The CDR3: CASSREQIRNTEAFF. The CDR3 bases are TGTGCCAGCTCCCGGGAACAGATAAGGAACACTGAAGCTTTCTTT.

The J gene is TRBJ2-1, the V gene TRBV6-2 or TRBV6-3, with 7 bases fitting TRBD2. Gene TRBJ2-7 matches the end of the DNA better, so the J call may be wrong. The CDR3 has 15 amino acids. CDR1 and CDR2 (germline): MNHEY, SVGEGT. The CDR3 loop reads CASSYSIRGRSEQYF. CDR3 coding DNA: TGTGCCAGCAGTTACTCGATCCGCGGGAGAAGCGAGCAGTACTTC.

This chain uses TRBV2 with TRBJ2-6, with 9 positions matching TRBD1. Germline V gives CDR1 SNHLY, CDR2 FYNNEI. The junction had 10 bases not matched to a gene; V was cut back by 10 bases and J by 0 bases. CDR3 length equals 17 residues. CDR3 sequence: CATNRDRETSGANVLTF. In nucleotides, the CDR3 is TGTGCCACCAACCGGGACAGGGAAACCTCTGGGGCCAACGTCCTGACTTTC. Based on the CDR3 plus reference TRBV2 and TRBJ2-6, the full variable domain is EPEVTQTPSHQVTQMGQEVILRCVPISNHLYFYWYRQILGQKVEFLVSFYNNEISEKSEIFDDQFSVERPDGSNFTLKIRSTKLEDSAMYFCATNRDRETSGANVLTFGAGSRLTVL.

The chain carries TRBV5-1 and TRBJ2-5; a possible D gene is TRBD2 (6 bases). The closer fit of TRBJ2-7 to the DNA end suggests the J call may be wrong. The CDR3 extends over 16 amino acids. Per germline, CDR1 SGHRS and CDR2 YFSETQ. CDR3 amino acids: CASSMAPGDQDHEQYF. CDR3 coding DNA: TGCGCCAGCAGCATGGCTCCGGGAGACCAAGACCACGAGCAGTACTTC.

This clonotype was detected only a few times. The chain couples TRBV7-2 to TRBJ2-1; D ambiguous. Germline lookup yields CDR1 SGHTA and CDR2 FQGNSA. With 6 bases removed from V and 0 bases from J, the gap between germline ends came to 12 bases. CDR3 length: 15 amino acids. CDR3 bases: TGTGCCAGCAGTTCGTTGGGCGGCTCCTACAATGAGCAGTTCTTC. This translates into CASSSLGGSYNEQFF.

The chain uses TRBV12-3 or TRBV12-4 and TRBJ2-7, with 8 positions matching TRBD1. The V segment lost 10 bases and the J segment 3 bases; nucleotides outside the gene matches: 14. This CDR3 has 15 amino acids. The chain's CDR3 is CATTAGTGTLYEQYF. In nucleotides, the CDR3 is TGTGCCACCACTGCCGGGACAGGCACCCTCTACGAGCAGTACTTC.

The rearrangement links TRBV6-2 or TRBV6-3 to TRBJ2-1; 14 bases fit TRBD2. V was clipped by 6 bases and J by 7 bases; unmatched bases: 11. From germline, CDR1 is MNHEY and CDR2 SVGEGT. This CDR3 contains 17 residues. CDR3 sequence: CASSKRGTSGRVNEQFF. The CDR3 DNA sequence: TGTGCCAGCAGCAAACGCGGGACTAGCGGGAGAGTGAATGAGCAGTTCTTC.

The chain links TRBV5-1 to TRBJ2-4; D possibly uses TRBD1 or TRBD2 (7 bases each). Germline lookup yields CDR1 SGHRS and CDR2 YFSETQ. Trimming removed 8 bases at V and 5 bases at J, with 17 bases between. This CDR3 comprises 14 residues. CDR3 sequence reads: CASSLQGRENIQYF. CDR3 DNA sequence: TGCGCCAGTTCCCTACAGGGGAGGGAAAACATTCAGTACTTC.

The chain joins TRBV7-8 to TRBJ1-5; possibly TRBD1 for D (5 bases). CDR1 is SGHVS, CDR2 FQNEAQ, per germline. CDR3 length: 13 residues. Trimming cost V 8 bases and J 2 bases, with 10 bases left between them. This CDR3 is CASSGGGNQPQHF. CDR3 DNA sequence: TGTGCCAGCTCTGGGGGAGGCAATCAGCCCCAGCATTTT. The full variable domain, its missing parts supplied by reference TRBV7-8 and TRBJ1-5, is GAGVSQSPRYKVAKRGQDVALRCDPISGHVSLFWYQQALGQGPEFLTYFQNEAQLDKSGLPSDRFFAERPEGSVSTLKIQRTQQEDSAVYLCASSGGGNQPQHFGDGTRLSIL.

This clonotype was recorded a few times. J is TRBJ1-2 and V is TRBV20-1; tentative D call: TRBD1 (5 bases). The V gene lost 6 bases and the J gene lost 8 bases, with 13 bases spanning the gap. The V gene's germline CDR1 is DFQATT and CDR2 SNEGSKA (reference sequence). This CDR3 has 11 residues. For the CDR3, the DNA is TGCAGTGCCAGGGTGGTGAGAGGCTACACCTTC. Its translation: CSARVVRGYTF.

This clonotype was found a few times. This rearrangement joins TRBV27 to TRBJ2-5, with TRBD2 matching 8 bases. The CDR3 covers 13 residues. CDR1 is MNHEY, CDR2 SMNVEV, per germline (reference sequence). Losses at the gene ends were 6 bases for V and 4 bases for J; bases not matched to a gene: 4. CDR3 nucleotide sequence: TGTGCCAGCAGCGGGGGGGCGCGAGAGACCCAGTACTTC. It encodes CASSGGARETQYF.

The CDR3 is CASSLLSGREGNEQFF. The DNA for the CDR3 is TGTGCCAGCAGCTTACTCAGCGGGAGAGAGGGCAATGAGCAGTTCTTC. V gene TRBV7-9 combines with J gene TRBJ2-1; 8 bases map to TRBD2. CDR1 SEHNR and CDR2 FQNEAQ come from the germline V gene (reference sequence). V was pared by 2 bases and J by 6 bases, with 9 bases of the junction left unmatched. This CDR3 comprises 16 residues.